This T cell receptor (beta chain) was observed in a study of T cell changes during pregnancy in multiple sclerosis (dated by TCRdb to the late 2010s). For the wider study: The study examined how the T cell repertoire changed over the course of pregnancy in women with multiple sclerosis.

Libraries were built with the immunoSEQ multiplex PCR assay. The immuneACCESS repertoire file appears here via TCRdb, limited to in-frame rearrangements. These files lack a portion of the clones; in checked studies, under half of the deficit traces to unresolved V genes, and the cause of the others is not known. For this sample the table gives over 25,000 clones, of which approximately 91% were detected only once. The ten largest clones capture less than 8.5% of the sample. About this clone itself: Its target antigen remains unknown. Base qualities were left out, and no much larger clone turns up one base away.

Measured from the cysteine to the phenylalanine, the CDR3 is 15 residues long. Only CDR3 DNA is held: 45 bases, read in frame from base 1. The germline ends are 9 bases apart after V is trimmed by 0 bases and J by 0 bases. The germline V gene encodes CDR1 MGHRA and CDR2 YSYEKL. The sequenced sample was CD8+ T cells from peripheral blood mononuclear cells, obtained before pregnancy. The rearrangement combines TRBV4-1 with TRBJ2-7, and the D gene may be TRBD1, 5 bases matching. The TCR sequence derives from a female donor with multiple sclerosis, enrolled in a pregnancy study. The CDR3 region has the sequence CASSQEGLLSYEQYF. The sequenced DNA: TGCGCCAGCAGCCAAGAGGGGCTCCTCTCCTACGAGCAGTACTTC.